The T cell receptor beta chain described here comes from a study of spatial heterogeneity in lung cancer. In the study overall: Sequences of the beta chain were consistently detected in greater numbers than alpha-chain sequences. The study's findings and limits: Follow-up blood showed ubiquitous expanded tumor TCRs less than blood at resection did.

Described time point: sample taken at primary tumor resection. Tumor, nontumor lung or frozen PBMC supplied whole RNA that was sequenced unsorted. This clonotype was recorded many times. The antigen is undetermined. The CDR3 sequence is 12 residues long. The V end was cut by 5 bases, the J end by 6 bases, with 5 bases between. Germline V gene lookup returns CDR1 MNHEY and CDR2 SVGAGI. Unique molecular identifiers, one per molecule, were present on every TCR cDNA molecule. MiXCR was run by TCRdb on the 5' RACE reads, yielding one entry per CDR3 protein. The table shows 40,000 to 45,000 distinct CDR3 sequences, with approximately 6.2% occurring only once.

Sample: PBMCs, taken at surgery. The chain carries TRBV6-5 and TRBJ1-6; D remains ambiguous. This clonotype originated in a female donor with early-stage non-small cell lung cancer. The DNA for the CDR3 is TGTGCCAGCAGTAATGGTAATTCACCCCTCCACTTT. Amino acid sequence: CASSNGNSPLHF.